This TCR beta chain was observed in a study of CD8+CD57+ T cells in acquired aplastic anemia. As for the study in general: Sorting CD4+ and CD8+ cells gave DNA averaging 3.2 ug. Sequencing produced an average of about 10 million reads per healthy donor for CD4+ cells. Findings of the study overall: The number of CD8+ CDR3 sequences shared by patients and controls was about 27.

In regard to this clonotype: The antigen is unknown.

CDR1 is SGHTA, CDR2 FQGNSA, per germline. This CDR3 has 14 amino acids. V shed 2 bases, J shed 2 bases, and the junction held 2 bases outside the gene matches. TCR beta VDJ combinations and CDR3 sequences were profiled from genomic DNA. TCRdb analysed the reads with MiXCR anew, one entry per CDR3 protein. The sample consists of tens of thousands of distinct CDR3 sequences, roughly 58% of them appearing once. This clonotype was sampled from a human donor in good health, serving as a control. The specimen sequenced was sorted CD4+, CD8+, or CD8+CD57+ T cells (not recorded which) from PBMCs. The chain carries TRBV7-2 and TRBJ2-7; 8 bases match TRBD2. The CDR3 is CASSLQGLAYEQYF. The CDR3 nucleotides are TGTGCCAGCAGCTTACAGGGACTAGCCTACGAGCAGTACTTC.